This is a list of T cell receptor beta chains from one sample in a study of cytomegalovirus exposure and HLA in healthy donors. Some clones are missing from TCRdb's copy, which holds only in-frame ones; the method was immunoSEQ multiplex PCR. This table holds tens of thousands of clones, over 90% found once. Sequenced input: PBMCs. Source of these receptors: a man between 18 and 35 years old in good health and CMV-seronegative. Each CDR3 is given with its conserved first and last residue. Each record gives: clone size, J gene, V gene, D gene, CDR3 protein, CDR3 DNA. A D gene is named only where the DNA matches it firmly. The size field is filled for only some rows; it gives once, few, many or a size class.

clone size: NA
J gene: TRBJ1-1
V gene: TRBV6-1
D gene: TRBD1
CDR3 protein: CASSARTGRSEAFF
CDR3 DNA: TGTGCCAGCAGTGCCAGGACAGGGAGGTCTGAAGCTTTCTTT

clone size: NA
J gene: TRBJ2-1
V gene: TRBV29-1
D gene: TRBD2
CDR3 protein: CSVEDVNGRAGNEQFF
CDR3 DNA: TGCAGCGTTGAAGATGTGAACGGGAGGGCCGGGAATGAGCAGTTCTTC

clone size: NA
J gene: TRBJ1-1
V gene: TRBV7-9
D gene: NA
CDR3 protein: CASSLVLTEAFF
CDR3 DNA: TGTGCCAGCAGCCTTGTTCTGACTGAAGCTTTCTTT

clone size: NA
J gene: TRBJ1-4
V gene: TRBV19
D gene: NA
CDR3 protein: CASSQSGREKLFF
CDR3 DNA: TGTGCCAGTAGCCAATCGGGTCGTGAAAAACTGTTTTTT

clone size: NA
J gene: TRBJ2-1
V gene: TRBV30
D gene: TRBD2
CDR3 protein: CAWSGLAMNEQFF
CDR3 DNA: TGTGCCTGGAGCGGACTAGCGATGAATGAGCAGTTCTTC

clone size: NA
J gene: TRBJ2-3
V gene: TRBV2
D gene: NA
CDR3 protein: CASIESDTQYF
CDR3 DNA: TGTGCCAGCATTGAATCGGATACGCAGTATTTT

clone size: NA
J gene: TRBJ1-3
V gene: TRBV19
D gene: NA
CDR3 protein: CASRLSRDFSGNTIYF
CDR3 DNA: TGTGCCAGTAGGTTATCGCGGGATTTCTCTGGAAACACCATATATTTT

clone size: NA
J gene: TRBJ1-1
V gene: TRBV11-2
D gene: NA
CDR3 protein: CASSLDGAVVNTEAFF
CDR3 DNA: TGTGCCAGCAGCTTAGATGGGGCGGTAGTGAACACTGAAGCTTTCTTT

clone size: NA
J gene: TRBJ2-1
V gene: TRBV2
D gene: NA
CDR3 protein: CASSGSGEQFF
CDR3 DNA: TGTGCCAGCAGTGGTTCGGGTGAGCAGTTCTTC

clone size: NA
J gene: TRBJ2-7
V gene: TRBV28
D gene: TRBD1
CDR3 protein: CASSLIAGTVSYEQYF
CDR3 DNA: TGTGCCAGCAGTTTAATCGCCGGGACAGTCTCCTACGAGCAGTACTTC

clone size: once
J gene: TRBJ2-7
V gene: TRBV30
D gene: TRBD2
CDR3 protein: CAWSGTSGSTYEQYF
CDR3 DNA: TGTGCCTGGAGCGGGACTAGCGGGAGTACCTACGAGCAGTACTTC

clone size: NA
J gene: TRBJ1-1
V gene: TRBV5-1
D gene: NA
CDR3 protein: CASNPGANTEAFF
CDR3 DNA: TGCGCCAGCAACCCGGGAGCGAACACTGAAGCTTTCTTT

clone size: NA
J gene: TRBJ2-1
V gene: TRBV30
D gene: TRBD1
CDR3 protein: CAWSPRLGQGANEQFF
CDR3 DNA: TGTGCCTGGAGCCCCCGCTTGGGACAGGGGGCCAATGAGCAGTTCTTC

clone size: NA
J gene: TRBJ2-3
V gene: TRBV13
D gene: TRBD2
CDR3 protein: CASSLPHHPLREGEDTQYF
CDR3 DNA: TGTGCCAGCAGCCTTCCACACCATCCACTCCGGGAGGGCGAAGATACGCAGTATTTT

clone size: NA
J gene: TRBJ1-2
V gene: TRBV4-1
D gene: NA
CDR3 protein: CASSQDGNYGYTF
CDR3 DNA: TGCGCCAGCAGCCAAGACGGGAACTATGGCTACACCTTC

clone size: NA
J gene: TRBJ1-2
V gene: TRBV9
D gene: TRBD1
CDR3 protein: CASSTWDRGYTF
CDR3 DNA: TGTGCCAGCAGCACCTGGGACAGGGGGTACACCTTC

clone size: NA
J gene: TRBJ1-6
V gene: TRBV6-5
D gene: NA
CDR3 protein: CASSDRWSNSPLHF
CDR3 DNA: TGTGCCAGCAGTGACCGGTGGAGTAATTCACCCCTCCACTTT

clone size: NA
J gene: TRBJ1-2
V gene: TRBV27
D gene: TRBD1
CDR3 protein: CASRSFSGQAHYGYTF
CDR3 DNA: TGTGCCAGCAGATCATTTTCCGGACAGGCGCACTATGGCTACACCTTC

clone size: once
J gene: TRBJ1-5
V gene: TRBV19
D gene: TRBD1
CDR3 protein: CASSGTDRFYSNQPQHF
CDR3 DNA: TGTGCCAGCAGTGGGACAGACAGATTTTATAGCAATCAGCCCCAGCATTTT